This TCR beta chain was recorded in a study of neurological immune-mediated disorders. Time point indicated: longitudinal time-point 2. Healthy control samples came from blood bank volunteers in Maryland, USA. A single run covered 15-18 subjects with over 170 million TCR-beta sequences. TCRdb independently ran MiXCR on the 5' RACE reads; one entry per CDR3 protein. The profile shows under 40,000 distinct CDR3 sequences, around an eighth of them singletons. This clonotype appeared many times. Sequencing used PBMCs. The sequence was obtained from a woman aged 40 to 50 in good health.

DNA of the CDR3: TGCGCCAGCAGCCCGTGGGACGGGTTAAGCTATGGCTACACCTTC. It translates to CASSPWDGLSYGYTF. J is TRBJ1-2 and V is TRBV4-3, with D perhaps matching TRBD1 (5 bases). Trimming took off 4 bases at V and 4 bases at J, with 16 bases between the two ends. Germline V CDR1 and CDR2: LGHNA, YSLEER. The CDR3 contains 15 residues.